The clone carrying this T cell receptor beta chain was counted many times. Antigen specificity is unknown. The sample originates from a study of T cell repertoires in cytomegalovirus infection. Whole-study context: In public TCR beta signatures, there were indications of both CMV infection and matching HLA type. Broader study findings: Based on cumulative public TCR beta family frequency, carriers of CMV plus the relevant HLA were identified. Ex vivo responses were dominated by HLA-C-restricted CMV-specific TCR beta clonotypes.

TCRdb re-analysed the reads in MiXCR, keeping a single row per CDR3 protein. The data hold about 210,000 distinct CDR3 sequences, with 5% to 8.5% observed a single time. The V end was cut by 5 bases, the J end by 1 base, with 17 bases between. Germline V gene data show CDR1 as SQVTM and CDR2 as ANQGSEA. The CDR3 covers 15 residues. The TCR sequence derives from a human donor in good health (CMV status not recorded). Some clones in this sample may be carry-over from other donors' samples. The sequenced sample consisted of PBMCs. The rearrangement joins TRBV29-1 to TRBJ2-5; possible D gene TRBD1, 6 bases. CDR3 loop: CSVILLTGLQETQYF. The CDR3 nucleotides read TGCAGCGTTATCCTCTTAACAGGGCTCCAAGAGACCCAGTACTTC.